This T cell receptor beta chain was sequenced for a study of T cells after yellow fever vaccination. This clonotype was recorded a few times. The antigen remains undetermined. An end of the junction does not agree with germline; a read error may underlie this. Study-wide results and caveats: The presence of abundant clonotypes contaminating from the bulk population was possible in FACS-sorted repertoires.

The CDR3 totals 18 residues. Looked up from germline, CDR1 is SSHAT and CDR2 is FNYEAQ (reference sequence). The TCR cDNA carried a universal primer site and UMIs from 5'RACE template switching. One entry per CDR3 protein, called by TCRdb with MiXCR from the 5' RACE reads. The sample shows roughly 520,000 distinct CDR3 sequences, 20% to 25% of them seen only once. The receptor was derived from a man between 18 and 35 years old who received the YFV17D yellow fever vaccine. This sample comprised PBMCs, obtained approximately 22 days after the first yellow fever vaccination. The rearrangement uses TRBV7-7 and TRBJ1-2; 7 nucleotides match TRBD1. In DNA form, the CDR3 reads TGTGCTAGCAGCTTATATCCCTCGGTGGGACAGCCCAACTATGGCTACACCTTC. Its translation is CASSLYPSVGQPNYGYTF.